This T cell receptor (beta chain) emerged from a study of cytomegalovirus exposure and HLA in healthy donors. Healthy individuals who donated bone marrow served as the donors. The CDR3 consists of 16 residues. V lost 2 bases and J lost 0, with 13 bases in between. CDR1 and CDR2 (germline): LNHDA, SQIVND (reference sequence). PCR primers comprised 60 Vbeta and 13 Jbeta primers. Clones were read by immunoSEQ multiplex PCR, and TCRdb kept only the in-frame ones, dropping some. Across about 130,000 clones, the top ten clones capture approximately 1.6% of the sample. The V call is TRBV19, the J call TRBJ1-1, with D possibly being TRBD1 (6 bases). The TCR sequence derives from a middle-aged woman in good health and CMV-seropositive. Sequencing input: PBMCs. CDR3 protein: CASSIPTGLLNTEAFF. The CDR3 DNA follows: TGTGCCAGTAGTATACCCACAGGGCTCTTGAACACTGAAGCTTTCTTT. Complete variable domain (other parts from reference TRBV19 and TRBJ1-1): DGGITQSPKYLFRKEGQNVTLSCEQNLNHDAMYWYRQDPGQGLRLIYYSQIVNDFQKGDIAEGYSVSREKKESFPLTVTSAQKNPTAFYLCASSIPTGLLNTEAFFGQGTRLTVV.